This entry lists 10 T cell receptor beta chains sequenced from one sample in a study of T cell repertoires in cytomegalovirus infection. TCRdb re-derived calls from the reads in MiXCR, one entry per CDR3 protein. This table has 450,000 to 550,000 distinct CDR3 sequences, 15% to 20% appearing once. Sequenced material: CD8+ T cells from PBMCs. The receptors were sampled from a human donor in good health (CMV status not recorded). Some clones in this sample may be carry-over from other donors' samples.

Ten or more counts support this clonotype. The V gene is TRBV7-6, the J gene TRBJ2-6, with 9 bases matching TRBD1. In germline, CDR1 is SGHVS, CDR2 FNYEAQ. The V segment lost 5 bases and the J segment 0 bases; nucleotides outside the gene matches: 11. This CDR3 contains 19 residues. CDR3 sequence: CASSARQGGQLSGANVLTF. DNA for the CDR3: TGTGCCAGCAGCGCCCGACAGGGGGGGCAGCTCTCTGGGGCCAACGTCCTGACTTTC.

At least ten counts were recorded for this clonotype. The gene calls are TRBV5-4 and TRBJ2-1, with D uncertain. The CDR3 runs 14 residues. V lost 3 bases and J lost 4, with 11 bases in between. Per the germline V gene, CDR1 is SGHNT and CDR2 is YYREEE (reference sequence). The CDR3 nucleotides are TGTGCCAGCAGCTGGCGCGGACGGTACAATGAGCAGTTCTTC. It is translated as CASSWRGRYNEQFF.

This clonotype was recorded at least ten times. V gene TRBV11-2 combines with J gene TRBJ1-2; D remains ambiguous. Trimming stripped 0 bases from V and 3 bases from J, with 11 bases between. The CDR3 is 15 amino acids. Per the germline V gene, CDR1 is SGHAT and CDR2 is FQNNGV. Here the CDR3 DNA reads TGTGCCAGCAGCTTAGAAGCCCGTGGGCACTATGGCTACACCTTC. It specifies CASSLEARGHYGYTF.

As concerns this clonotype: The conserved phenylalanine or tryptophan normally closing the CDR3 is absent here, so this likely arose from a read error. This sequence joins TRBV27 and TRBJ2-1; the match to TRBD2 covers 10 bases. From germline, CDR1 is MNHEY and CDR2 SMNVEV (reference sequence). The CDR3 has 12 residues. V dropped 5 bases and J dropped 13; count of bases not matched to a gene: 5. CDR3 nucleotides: TGTGCCAGCAGTAATCTAGCGGGAGCCCAGTTCTTA. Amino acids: CASSNLAGAQFL.

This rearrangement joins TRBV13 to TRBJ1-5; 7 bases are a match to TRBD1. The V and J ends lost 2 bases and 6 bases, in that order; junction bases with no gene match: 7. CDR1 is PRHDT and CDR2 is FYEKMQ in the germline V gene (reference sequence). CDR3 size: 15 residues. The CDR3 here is CASSLRQGRGQPQHF. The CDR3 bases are TGTGCCAGCAGCTTAAGACAGGGTAGGGGTCAGCCCCAGCATTTT.

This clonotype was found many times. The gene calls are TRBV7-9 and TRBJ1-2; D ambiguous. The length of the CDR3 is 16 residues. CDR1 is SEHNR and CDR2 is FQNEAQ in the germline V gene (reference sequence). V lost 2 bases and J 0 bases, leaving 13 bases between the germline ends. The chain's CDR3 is CASSLSRTEANYGYTF. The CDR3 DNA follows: TGTGCCAGCAGCTTATCCCGGACGGAAGCTAACTATGGCTACACCTTC.

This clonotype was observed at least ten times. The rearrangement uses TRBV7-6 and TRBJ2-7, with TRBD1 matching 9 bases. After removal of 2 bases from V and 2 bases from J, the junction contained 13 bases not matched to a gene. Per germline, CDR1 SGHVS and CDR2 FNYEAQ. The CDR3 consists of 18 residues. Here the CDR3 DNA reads TGTGCCAGCAGCTTAATTCAGTCGACAGGGGGACCCCCCTACGAGCAGTACTTC. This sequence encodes CASSLIQSTGGPPYEQYF. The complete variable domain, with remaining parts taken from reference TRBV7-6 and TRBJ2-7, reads GAGVSQSPRYKVTKRGQDVALRCDPISGHVSLYWYRQALGQGPEFLTYFNYEAQQDKSGLPNDRFSAERPEGSISTLTIQRTEQRDSAMYRCASSLIQSTGGPPYEQYFGPGTRLTVT.

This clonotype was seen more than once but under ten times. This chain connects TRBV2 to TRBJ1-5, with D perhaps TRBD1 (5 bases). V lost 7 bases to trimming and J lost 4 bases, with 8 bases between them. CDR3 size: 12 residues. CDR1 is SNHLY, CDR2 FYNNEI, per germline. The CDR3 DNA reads TGTGCCAGCACGGACAAGAATCAGCCCCAGCATTTT. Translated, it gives CASTDKNQPQHF.

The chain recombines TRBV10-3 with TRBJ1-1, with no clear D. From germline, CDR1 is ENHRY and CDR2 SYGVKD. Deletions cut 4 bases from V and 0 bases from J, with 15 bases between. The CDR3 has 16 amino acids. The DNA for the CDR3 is TGTGCCATCAGTGGTAAGTCTACGGAGGTGAACACTGAAGCTTTCTTT. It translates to CAISGKSTEVNTEAFF.

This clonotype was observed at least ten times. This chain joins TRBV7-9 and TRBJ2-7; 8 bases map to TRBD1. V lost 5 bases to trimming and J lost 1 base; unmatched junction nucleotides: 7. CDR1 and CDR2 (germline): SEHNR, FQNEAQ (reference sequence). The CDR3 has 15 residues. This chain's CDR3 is CASSAPGQGSYEQYF. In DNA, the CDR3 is TGTGCCAGCAGCGCCCCCGGACAGGGTTCCTACGAGCAGTACTTC.